The 10 T cell receptor beta chains below all came from one sample that was sequenced in a study of shared clonotypes between healthy human individuals. Using immunoSEQ multiplex PCR, the repertoire was profiled, and TCRdb retains in-frame clones only, with some absent. This table holds under 1,100,000 clones, about 77% found once. The sample taken for sequencing was memory CD4+ T cells sorted from blood. The subset here: CD45RA-negative fraction. These receptors were taken from a man aged 18-30 years in good health.

A word on this clone: This could be a read error, since a much larger clone is one nucleotide away. The chain employs TRBV30 and TRBJ1-3; 8 bases are shared with TRBD1. This CDR3 contains 16 residues. J gave up 3 bases and V 5 bases, and 12 bases lay outside the gene matches. Germline V gene sequence: CDR1 GTSNPN, CDR2 SVGIG (reference sequence). DNA of the CDR3: TGTGCCTGGCGTGGGGGGCAGGGGGCGTATGGAAACACCATATATTTT. Translated: CAWRGGQGAYGNTIYF.

This clone showed up just a few times. This chain links TRBV4-3 with TRBJ2-7; D not certain. The germline V gene has CDR1 LGHNA and CDR2 YSLEER. V was trimmed by 2 bases and J by 7 bases, leaving 3 bases between them. This CDR3 has 10 residues. The CDR3 coding sequence is TGCGCCAGCAGCCAAAATGAGCAGTACTTC. As protein: CASSQNEQYF.

CDR3 in amino acids: CASSDEDANTGELFF. The CDR3 DNA reads as TGTGCCAGCAGTGATGAAGACGCGAACACCGGGGAGCTGTTTTTT. This chain connects TRBV2 to TRBJ2-2; no firm D call. Trimming shortened V by 3 bases and J by 0 bases, and 8 bases separated the two germline ends. The CDR3 contains 15 residues. The germline V gene encodes CDR1 SNHLY and CDR2 FYNNEI.

This rearrangement joins TRBV30 to TRBJ1-5; no reliable D call. V lost 2 bases, J lost 0 bases, and 8 bases lay in between. In germline, CDR1 is GTSNPN, CDR2 SVGIG (reference sequence). The CDR3 loop spans 14 amino acids. The CDR3 sequence is CAWSPGFSNQPQHF. As DNA, the CDR3 is TGTGCCTGGAGTCCGGGGTTTAGCAATCAGCCCCAGCATTTT. The full variable domain, rest sourced from reference TRBV30 and TRBJ1-5, is SQTIHQWPATLVQPVGSPLSLECTVEGTSNPNLYWYRQAAGRGLQLLFYSVGIGQISSEVPQNLSASRPQDRQFILSSKKLLLSDSGFYLCAWSPGFSNQPQHFGDGTRLSIL.

This clone has only one observation. CDR3 sequence reads: CASSLTPTGNQETQYF. For the CDR3, the DNA is TGTGCCAGCAGCCTCACCCCGACAGGGAACCAAGAGACCCAGTACTTC. The J gene is TRBJ2-5, the V gene TRBV28; TRBD1 agrees at 7 bases. The germline gives CDR1 MDHEN, CDR2 SYDVKM. With V trimmed by 6 bases and J by 0 bases, 10 bases remained unmatched. The CDR3 has 16 residues.

The rearrangement joins TRBV5-4 to TRBJ2-3, with D maybe TRBD2 (5 bases). Germline CDR1 is SGHNT and CDR2 is YYREEE (reference sequence). This CDR3 region has 15 residues. Deletions cut 4 bases from V and 3 bases from J, with 15 bases between. This chain's CDR3 is CASSPGRGSTDTQYF. The CDR3 bases are TGTGCCAGCAGCCCCGGCCGGGGTAGTACAGATACGCAGTATTTT.

The V gene is TRBV19, the J gene TRBJ2-4, with 11 bases fitting TRBD2. Germline loops: CDR1 LNHDA, CDR2 SQIVND (reference sequence). Trimming at V came to 4 bases and at J to 9 bases, leaving 5 bases not matched to a gene. The CDR3 sequence is 14 residues long. DNA of the CDR3: TGTGCCAGTAGTACTTTAGCGGGAGGGATCATTCAGTACTTC. Residues: CASSTLAGGIIQYF.

The rearrangement uses TRBV27 and TRBJ1-2; 8 nucleotides line up with TRBD1. CDR1 is MNHEY and CDR2 is SMNVEV in the germline V gene (reference sequence). CDR3 length: 15 residues. The V segment lost 5 bases and the J segment 4 bases; nucleotides outside the gene matches: 9. As DNA, the CDR3 is TGTGCCAGCAGTCGCGATACAGGGGGACTCTATGGCTACACCTTC. Translating gives CASSRDTGGLYGYTF.

This chain joins TRBV7-9 and TRBJ2-3; D gene unclear. Germline assignment: CDR1 SEHNR and CDR2 FQNEAQ (reference sequence). The ends were cut back, 5 bases at V and 1 base at J, with 10 bases in the middle. The CDR3 contains 14 residues. CDR3 amino acids: CASSPLSGTDTQYF. In nucleotides, the CDR3 is TGTGCCAGCAGCCCGCTTTCCGGCACAGATACGCAGTATTTT.

V usage is TRBV6-5 and J usage is TRBJ1-2; D is ambiguous. The V end lost 9 bases, the J end lost 5 bases, and 1 base lay between the germline ends. The CDR3 has 8 amino acids. CDR1 and CDR2 (germline): MNHEY, SVGAGI. CDR3 coding DNA: TGTGCCAGGTATGGCTACACCTTC. Translated, it gives CARYGYTF.